This is a list of T cell receptor beta chains from one sample in a study of shared clonotypes between healthy human individuals. The protocol was immunoSEQ multiplex PCR, while the TCRdb copy is restricted to in-frame clones and leaves out a portion. The sample contains fewer than 700,000 clones, around three quarters of which appear only once. The sample comprised PBMCs. These receptors all stem from a middle-aged woman in good health. Some clones in this sample may be carry-over from other donors' samples. Both conserved end residues are part of each CDR3. The order of the fields is J gene, D gene, clone size, V gene, CDR3 DNA, CDR3 protein. The D gene is left open where the match is weak. Expanded clones get a size class; other rows say once, few or many, or leave the size out.

J gene: TRBJ1-1
D gene: NA
clone size: NA
V gene: TRBV28
CDR3 DNA: TGTGCCAGCAGTTTATATGGGGGTGAAGCTTTCTTT
CDR3 protein: CASSLYGGEAFF

J gene: TRBJ2-7
D gene: TRBD2
clone size: NA
V gene: TRBV7-6
CDR3 DNA: TGTGCCAGCAGCTTAGTCCCTTTAGGGAGGGGCTTGGACTTC
CDR3 protein: CASSLVPLGRGLDF

J gene: TRBJ2-5
D gene: TRBD2
clone size: NA
V gene: TRBV2
CDR3 DNA: TGTGCCAGCAACGCCCGGGGGGAAGAGACCCAGTACTTC
CDR3 protein: CASNARGEETQYF

J gene: TRBJ1-2
D gene: NA
clone size: NA
V gene: TRBV5-1
CDR3 DNA: TGCGCCAGCAGCTTGGAGGCCGTACAAAACTATGGCTACACCTTC
CDR3 protein: CASSLEAVQNYGYTF

J gene: TRBJ1-3
D gene: NA
clone size: NA
V gene: TRBV6-1
CDR3 DNA: TGTGCCAGCAGTGAGGTTATCTCTGGAAACACCATATATTTT
CDR3 protein: CASSEVISGNTIYF

J gene: TRBJ2-5
D gene: TRBD2
clone size: few
V gene: TRBV7-2
CDR3 DNA: TGTGCCAGCAGCTCCAGGGCACTAGCGGGACTCGAGACCCAGTACTTC
CDR3 protein: CASSSRALAGLETQYF

J gene: TRBJ2-3
D gene: NA
clone size: NA
V gene: TRBV27
CDR3 DNA: TGTGCCAGCAGCCCCAGGGAGATAAGCACAGATACGCAGTATTTT
CDR3 protein: CASSPREISTDTQYF

J gene: TRBJ1-5
D gene: TRBD1
clone size: NA
V gene: TRBV28
CDR3 DNA: TGTGCCAGCAGTTTACCACAGGGACAGGGCGGTCAGCCCCAGCATTTT
CDR3 protein: CASSLPQGQGGQPQHF

J gene: TRBJ1-2
D gene: NA
clone size: NA
V gene: TRBV2
CDR3 DNA: TGTGCCAGCAGGGTGACAGCCACCTATGGCTACACCTTC
CDR3 protein: CASRVTATYGYTF

J gene: TRBJ2-3
D gene: NA
clone size: NA
V gene: TRBV11-2
CDR3 DNA: TGTGCCAGCAGCTCCGGGGCGAGAGATACGCAGTATTTT
CDR3 protein: CASSSGARDTQYF

J gene: TRBJ2-1
D gene: TRBD2
clone size: NA
V gene: TRBV23-1
CDR3 DNA: TGCGCCAGCAGTCAGTGGACTAGCGGGAGGAGTTACAATGAGCAGTTCTTC
CDR3 protein: CASSQWTSGRSYNEQFF

J gene: TRBJ2-3
D gene: TRBD1
clone size: once
V gene: TRBV10-3
CDR3 DNA: TGTGCCAGCTCACCGGGACAGGGGAGGACAGATACGCAGTATTTT
CDR3 protein: CASSPGQGRTDTQYF

J gene: TRBJ2-2
D gene: TRBD2
clone size: NA
V gene: TRBV14
CDR3 DNA: TGTGCCAGCAGCCAAGCAGGGAGGGGCACCGGGGAGCTGTTTTTT
CDR3 protein: CASSQAGRGTGELFF

J gene: TRBJ2-4
D gene: NA
clone size: NA
V gene: TRBV19
CDR3 DNA: TGTGCCAGTAGTACTCCCGGGATAGGAAACATTCAGTACTTC
CDR3 protein: CASSTPGIGNIQYF

J gene: TRBJ1-1
D gene: NA
clone size: NA
V gene: TRBV18
CDR3 DNA: TGTGCCAGCTCACCACCCTCCATGAACACTGAAGCTTTATTT
CDR3 protein: CASSPPSMNTEALF

J gene: TRBJ2-5
D gene: TRBD1
clone size: NA
V gene: TRBV7-2
CDR3 DNA: TGTGCCAGCAGCTTAGGGACAGGGGGGACCCAGTACTTC
CDR3 protein: CASSLGTGGTQYF

J gene: TRBJ2-5
D gene: NA
clone size: NA
V gene: TRBV20-1
CDR3 DNA: TGCAGTGCTCGGCTACAAGAGACCCAGTACTTC
CDR3 protein: CSARLQETQYF